Listed below are T cell receptor beta chains from one sample, sequenced in a study of identical twins. TCRdb re-analysed the 5' RACE reads in MiXCR, keeping a single row per CDR3 protein. The sample carries some 1,600,000 distinct CDR3 sequences, less than 40% recorded once. The source material was cord blood. Receptors were obtained from a newborn girl in good health. Both conserved end residues are part of each CDR3. A D gene is named only where the DNA matches it firmly. Not all rows give a size; the values are once, few, many and, for expanded clones, a class.

clone_size d_call j_call v_call cdr3_nt cdr3_aa
. . TRBJ2-3 TRBV24-1 TGTGCCACCAAGGGGGGCACAGATACGCAGTATTTT CATKGGTDTQYF
few TRBD1 TRBJ1-1 TRBV7-9 TGTGCCAGCAGCTTAAGGAGCCCCACAGGGGGATCGGACCCGAACACTGAAGCTTTCTTT CASSLRSPTGGSDPNTEAFF
. TRBD2 TRBJ2-1 TRBV20-1 TGCAGTGCTAGCGGGAGGAAACTCTACAATGAGCAGTTCTTC CSASGRKLYNEQFF
. TRBD1 TRBJ2-7 TRBV5-1 TGCGCCAGCAGCTCACCTCTCCGTGACAGGGAGTCCGAGCACTACTTC CASSSPLRDRESEHYF
few TRBD1 TRBJ1-4 TRBV25-1 TGTGCCAGCAGTGCTATGGGACAGGGGAATGAAAAACTGTTTTTT CASSAMGQGNEKLFF
once TRBD1 TRBJ1-3 TRBV3-1 TGTGCCAGCAGCCTCGGTGGACAGGTCAACTCTGGAAACACCATATATTTT CASSLGGQVNSGNTIYF
few . TRBJ1-2 TRBV5-1 TGCGCCAGCGCGGACAGCACTAACTATGGCTACACCTTC CASADSTNYGYTF
few . TRBJ2-2 TRBV9 TGTGCCAGCAGCGTAGAAGGGAACACCGGGGAGCTGTTTTTT CASSVEGNTGELFF
few . TRBJ1-5 TRBV18 TGTGCCAGCTCACCACCGAAGACACTTAATCAGCCCCAGCATTTT CASSPPKTLNQPQHF
. . TRBJ2-3 TRBV27 TGTGCCAGCAGGTCAGTGGGGTATAGCACAGATACGCAGTATTTT CASRSVGYSTDTQYF
. TRBD2 TRBJ2-1 TRBV6-6 TGTGCCAGCAGTTACCTAGCGGGCCCATCCAGGCACAATGAGCAGTTCTTC CASSYLAGPSRHNEQFF
. TRBD2 TRBJ2-7 TRBV28 TGTGCCAGCAGTTTCCCTAGCGGGAGGGCCCCCGAGCAGTACTTC CASSFPSGRAPEQYF
. . TRBJ2-1 TRBV5-1 TGCGCCAGTCGGAACCAGAGCTCCTACAATGAGCAGTTCTTC CASRNQSSYNEQFF
many . TRBJ2-5 TRBV5-6 TGTGCCAGCAGCTTCGTCTCGGGGAGCAGAGAGACCCAGTACTTC CASSFVSGSRETQYF